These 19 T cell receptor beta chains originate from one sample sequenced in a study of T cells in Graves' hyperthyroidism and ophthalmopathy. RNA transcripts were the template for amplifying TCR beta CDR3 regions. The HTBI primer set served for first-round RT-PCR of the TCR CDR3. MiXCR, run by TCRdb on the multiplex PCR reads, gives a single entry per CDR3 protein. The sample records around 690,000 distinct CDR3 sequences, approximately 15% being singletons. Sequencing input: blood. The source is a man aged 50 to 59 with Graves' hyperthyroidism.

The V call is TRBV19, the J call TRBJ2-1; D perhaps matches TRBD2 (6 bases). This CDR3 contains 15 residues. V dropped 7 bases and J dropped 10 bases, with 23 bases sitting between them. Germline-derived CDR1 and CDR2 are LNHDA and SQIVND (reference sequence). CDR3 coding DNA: TGTGCCAGTACTCGCGGGGCGTTGGGTGAACGGGAGCAGTTCTTC. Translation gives CASTRGALGEREQFF.

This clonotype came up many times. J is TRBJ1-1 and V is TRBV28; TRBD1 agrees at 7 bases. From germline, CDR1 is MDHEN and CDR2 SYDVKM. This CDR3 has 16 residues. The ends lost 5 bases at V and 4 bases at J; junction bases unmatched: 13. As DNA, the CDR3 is TGTGCCAGCAGTGTGACAGGGAAGCGTTCCGGCACTGAAGCTTTCTTT. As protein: CASSVTGKRSGTEAFF.

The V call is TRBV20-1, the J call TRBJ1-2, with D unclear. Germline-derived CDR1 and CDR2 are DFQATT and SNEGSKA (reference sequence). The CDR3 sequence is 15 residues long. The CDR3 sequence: CSPNQASLRDYGYTF. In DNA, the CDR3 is TGCAGCCCTAACCAGGCCTCCTTAAGGGACTATGGCTACACCTTC.

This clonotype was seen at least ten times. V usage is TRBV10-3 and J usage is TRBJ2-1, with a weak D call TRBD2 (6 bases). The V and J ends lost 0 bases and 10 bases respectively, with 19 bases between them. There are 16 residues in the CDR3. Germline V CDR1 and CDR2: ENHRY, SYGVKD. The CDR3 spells CAISESGARGQTEQFF. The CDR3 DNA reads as TGTGCCATCAGTGAGTCCGGGGCGCGGGGTCAAACGGAGCAGTTCTTC.

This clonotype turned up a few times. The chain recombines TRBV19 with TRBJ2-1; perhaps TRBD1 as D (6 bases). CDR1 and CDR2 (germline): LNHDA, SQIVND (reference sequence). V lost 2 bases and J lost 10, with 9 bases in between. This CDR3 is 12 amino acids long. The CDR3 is CASSIPDREQFF. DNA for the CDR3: TGTGCCAGTAGTATACCCGACAGGGAGCAGTTCTTC.

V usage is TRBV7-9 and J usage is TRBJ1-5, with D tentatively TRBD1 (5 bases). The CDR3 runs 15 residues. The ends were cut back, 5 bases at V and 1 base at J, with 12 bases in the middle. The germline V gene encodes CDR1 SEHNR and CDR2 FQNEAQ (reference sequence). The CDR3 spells CASSRDGGSNQPQHF. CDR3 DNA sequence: TGTGCCAGCAGCCGGGATGGGGGGAGCAATCAGCCCCAGCATTTT.

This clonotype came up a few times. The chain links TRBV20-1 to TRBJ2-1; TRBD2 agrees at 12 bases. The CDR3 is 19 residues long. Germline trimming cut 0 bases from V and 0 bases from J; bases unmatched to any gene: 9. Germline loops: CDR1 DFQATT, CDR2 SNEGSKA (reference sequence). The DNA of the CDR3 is TGCAGTGCTAGAGAGACTAGCGGGGGTAGGTGGGGCTCCTACAATGAGCAGTTCTTC. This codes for CSARETSGGRWGSYNEQFF.

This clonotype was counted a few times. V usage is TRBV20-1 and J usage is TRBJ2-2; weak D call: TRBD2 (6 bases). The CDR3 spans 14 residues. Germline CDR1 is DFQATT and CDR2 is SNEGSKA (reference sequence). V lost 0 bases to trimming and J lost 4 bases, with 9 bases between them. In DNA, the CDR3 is TGCAGTGCTAGAGATGGGGGGACCACCGGGGAGCTGTTTTTT. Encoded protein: CSARDGGTTGELFF.

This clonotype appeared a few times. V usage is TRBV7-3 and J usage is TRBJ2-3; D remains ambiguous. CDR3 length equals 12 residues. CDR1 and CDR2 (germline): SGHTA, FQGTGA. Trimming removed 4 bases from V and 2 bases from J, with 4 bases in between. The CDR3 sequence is CASSSATDTQYF. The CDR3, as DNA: TGTGCCAGCAGCTCGGCCACAGATACGCAGTATTTT.

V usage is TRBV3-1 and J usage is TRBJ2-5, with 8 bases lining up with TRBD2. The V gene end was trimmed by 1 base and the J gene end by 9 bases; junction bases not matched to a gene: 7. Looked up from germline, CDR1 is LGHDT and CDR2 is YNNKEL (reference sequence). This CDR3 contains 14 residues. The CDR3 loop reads CASSQALLAAAQYF. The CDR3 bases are TGTGCCAGCAGCCAAGCTCTACTAGCGGCGGCCCAGTACTTC.

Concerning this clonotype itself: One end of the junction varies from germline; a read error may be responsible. CDR3 nucleotide sequence: TGTGCCACCAGCAGAGGGGCGGGGGGATGGGAGACCCAGTATTTC. Residues: CATSRGAGGWETQYF. The chain couples TRBV15 to TRBJ2-5, with 8 bases matching TRBD2. The CDR3 consists of 15 residues. Germline CDR1 LNHNV, CDR2 YYDKDF (reference sequence).

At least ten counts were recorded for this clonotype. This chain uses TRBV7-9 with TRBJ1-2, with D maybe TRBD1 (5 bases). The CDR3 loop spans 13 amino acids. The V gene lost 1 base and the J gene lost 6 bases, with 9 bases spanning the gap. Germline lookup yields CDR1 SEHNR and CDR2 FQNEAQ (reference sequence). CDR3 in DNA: TGTGCCAGCAGCTTAGTACAGGCGGATGGCTACACCTTC. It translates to CASSLVQADGYTF.

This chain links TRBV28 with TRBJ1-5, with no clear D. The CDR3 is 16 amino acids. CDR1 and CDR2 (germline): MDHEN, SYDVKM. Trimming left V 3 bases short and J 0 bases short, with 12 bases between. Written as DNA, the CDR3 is TGTGCCAGCAGTTTTAGGAAGGTCAATAGCAATCAGCCCCAGCATTTT. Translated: CASSFRKVNSNQPQHF.

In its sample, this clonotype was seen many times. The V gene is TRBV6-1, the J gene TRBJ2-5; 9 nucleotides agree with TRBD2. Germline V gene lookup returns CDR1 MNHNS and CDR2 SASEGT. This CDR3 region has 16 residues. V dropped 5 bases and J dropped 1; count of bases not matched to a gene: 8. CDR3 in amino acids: CASSYALAGSQETQYF. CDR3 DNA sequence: TGTGCCAGCAGTTACGCGCTAGCGGGAAGCCAAGAGACCCAGTACTTC.

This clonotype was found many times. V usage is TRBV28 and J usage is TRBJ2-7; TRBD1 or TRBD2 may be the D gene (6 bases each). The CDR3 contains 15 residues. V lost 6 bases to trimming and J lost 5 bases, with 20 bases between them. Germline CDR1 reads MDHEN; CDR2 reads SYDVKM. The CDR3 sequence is CASSPGGLRDNEQYF. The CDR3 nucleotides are TGTGCCAGCAGCCCTGGGGGACTTCGGGACAACGAGCAGTACTTC.

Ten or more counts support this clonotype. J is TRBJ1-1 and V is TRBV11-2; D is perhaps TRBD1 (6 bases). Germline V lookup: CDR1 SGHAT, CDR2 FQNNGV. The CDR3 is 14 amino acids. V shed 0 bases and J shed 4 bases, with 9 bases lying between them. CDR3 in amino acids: CASSLDLGGTEAFF. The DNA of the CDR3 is TGTGCCAGCAGCTTAGATCTAGGGGGCACTGAAGCTTTCTTT.

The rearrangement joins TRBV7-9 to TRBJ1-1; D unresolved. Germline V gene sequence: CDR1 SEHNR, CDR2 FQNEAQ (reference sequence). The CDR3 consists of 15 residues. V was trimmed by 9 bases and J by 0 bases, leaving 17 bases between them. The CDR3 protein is CARSRTGRMNTEAFF. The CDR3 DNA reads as TGTGCCAGAAGCCGCACCGGACGGATGAACACTGAAGCTTTCTTT.

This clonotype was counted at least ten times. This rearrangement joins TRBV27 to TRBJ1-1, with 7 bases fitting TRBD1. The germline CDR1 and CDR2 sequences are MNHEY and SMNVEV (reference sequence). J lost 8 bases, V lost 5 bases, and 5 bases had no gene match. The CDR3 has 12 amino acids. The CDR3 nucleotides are TGTGCCAGCAGTCCTACAGGGGTCGAAGCTTTCTTT. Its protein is CASSPTGVEAFF.

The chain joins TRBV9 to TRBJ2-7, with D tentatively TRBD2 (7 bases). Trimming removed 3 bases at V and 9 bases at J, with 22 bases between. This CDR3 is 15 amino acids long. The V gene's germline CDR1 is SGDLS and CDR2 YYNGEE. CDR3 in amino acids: CASSGDGRVGGRQYF. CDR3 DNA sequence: TGTGCCAGCAGCGGGGACGGCCGAGTCGGGGGGCGGCAGTACTTC.